This TCR beta chain was identified during a study of T and B cells in COVID-19 patients. Blood genomic DNA input for TRB amplification was about 240-550 ng. Trimming pared 3 bases from V and 0 bases from J, leaving 9 bases between. There are 14 residues in the CDR3. Germline V gene data show CDR1 as DFQATT and CDR2 as SNEGSKA (reference sequence). Broader study findings: Active COVID-19 showed highly clonal TRB repertoires; recovery showed diversity and richness above healthy donors.

Turning to this clonotype: The antigen remains undetermined.

BIOMED2 TRB-A/B primer pools were used in multiplex TRB PCR. TCRdb redid the calling of the multiplex PCR reads with MiXCR, one entry per CDR3 protein. The table shows some 10,000 distinct CDR3 sequences, with around 30% occurring only once. Sequencing was performed on blood. This TCR was recovered from a human donor who had recovered from COVID-19. J is TRBJ2-1 and V is TRBV20-1; D might be TRBD2 (6 bases). CDR3 nucleotide sequence: TGCAGTGCTAGTGAGGAGGGCTCCTACAATGAGCAGTTCTTC. Translation: CSASEEGSYNEQFF.